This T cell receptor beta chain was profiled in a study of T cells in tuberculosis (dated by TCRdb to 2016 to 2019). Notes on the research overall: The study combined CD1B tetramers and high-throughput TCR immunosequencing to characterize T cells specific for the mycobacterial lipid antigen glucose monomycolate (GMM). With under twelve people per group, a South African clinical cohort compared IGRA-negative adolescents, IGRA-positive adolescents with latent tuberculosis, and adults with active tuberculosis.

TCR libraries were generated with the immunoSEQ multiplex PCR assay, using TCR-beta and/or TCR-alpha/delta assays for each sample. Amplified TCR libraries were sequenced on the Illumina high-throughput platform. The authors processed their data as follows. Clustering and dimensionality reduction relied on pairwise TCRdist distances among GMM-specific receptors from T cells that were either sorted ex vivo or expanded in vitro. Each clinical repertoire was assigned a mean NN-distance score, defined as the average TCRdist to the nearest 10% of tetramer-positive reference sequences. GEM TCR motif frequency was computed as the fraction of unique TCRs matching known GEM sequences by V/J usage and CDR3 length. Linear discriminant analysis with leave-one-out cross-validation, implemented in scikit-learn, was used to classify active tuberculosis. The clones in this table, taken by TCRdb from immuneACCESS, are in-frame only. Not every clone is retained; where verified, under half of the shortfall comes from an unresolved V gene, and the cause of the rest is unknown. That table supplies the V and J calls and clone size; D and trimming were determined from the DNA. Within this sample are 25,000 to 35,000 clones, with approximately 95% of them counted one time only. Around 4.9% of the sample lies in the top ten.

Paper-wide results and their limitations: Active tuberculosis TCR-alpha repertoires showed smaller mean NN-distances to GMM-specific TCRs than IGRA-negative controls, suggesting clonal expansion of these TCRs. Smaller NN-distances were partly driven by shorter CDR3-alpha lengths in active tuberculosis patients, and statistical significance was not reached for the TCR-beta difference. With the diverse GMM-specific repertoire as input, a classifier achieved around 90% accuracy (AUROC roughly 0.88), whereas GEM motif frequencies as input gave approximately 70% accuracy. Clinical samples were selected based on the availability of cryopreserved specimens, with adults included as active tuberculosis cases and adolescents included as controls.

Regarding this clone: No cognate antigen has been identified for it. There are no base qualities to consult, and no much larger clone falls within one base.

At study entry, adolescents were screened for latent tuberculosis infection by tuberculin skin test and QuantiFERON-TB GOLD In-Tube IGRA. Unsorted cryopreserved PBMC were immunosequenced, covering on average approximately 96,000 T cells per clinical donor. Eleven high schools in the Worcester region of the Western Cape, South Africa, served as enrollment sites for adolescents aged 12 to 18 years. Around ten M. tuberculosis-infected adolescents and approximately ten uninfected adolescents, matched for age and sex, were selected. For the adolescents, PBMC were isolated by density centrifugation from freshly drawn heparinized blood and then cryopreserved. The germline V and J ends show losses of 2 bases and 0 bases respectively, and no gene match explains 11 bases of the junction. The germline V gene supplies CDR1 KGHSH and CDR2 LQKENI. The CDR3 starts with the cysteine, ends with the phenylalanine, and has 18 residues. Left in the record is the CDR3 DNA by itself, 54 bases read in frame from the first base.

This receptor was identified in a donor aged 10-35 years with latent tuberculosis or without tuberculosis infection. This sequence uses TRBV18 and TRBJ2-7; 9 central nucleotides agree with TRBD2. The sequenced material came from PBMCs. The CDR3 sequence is CASSPGGRASSFSYEQYF. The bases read TGTGCCAGCTCACCAGGCGGGAGGGCTTCGTCCTTCTCCTACGAGCAGTACTTC. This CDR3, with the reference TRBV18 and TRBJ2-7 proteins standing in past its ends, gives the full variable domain NAGVMQNPRHLVRRRGQEARLRCSPMKGHSHVYWYRQLPEEGLKFMVYLQKENIIDESGMPKERFSAEFPKEGPSILRIQQVVRGDSAAYFCASSPGGRASSFSYEQYFGPGTRLTVT.